This passage covers 10 T cell receptor beta chains from one sample sequenced in a study of OX40 agonist ivuxolimab in advanced cancers. Measured with immunoSEQ multiplex PCR; TCRdb has only the in-frame clones, and not every one. Among some 68,000 clones listed, 65% to 90% were seen once. Sequenced here: CD4+ or CD8+ T cells sorted from blood, sampled in a trial of the OX40 agonist ivuxolimab. The origin of the receptors is an adult with an advanced solid tumor such as melanoma, head and neck, liver or kidney cancer.

V gene TRBV7-6 combines with J gene TRBJ1-4; TRBD1 agrees at 7 bases. Germline V lookup: CDR1 SGHVS, CDR2 FNYEAQ. V lost 1 base, J lost 3 bases, and 2 bases stayed unmatched. This CDR3 has 15 amino acids. The CDR3 sequence: CASSLDRGANEKLFF. The CDR3 DNA reads as TGTGCCAGCAGCTTAGACAGGGGTGCTAATGAAAAACTGTTTTTT.

The chain couples TRBV18 to TRBJ1-6; 11 nucleotides align to TRBD1. CDR1 and CDR2 (germline): KGHSH, LQKENI. The junction had 1 base not matched to a gene; V was cut back by 3 bases and J by 6 bases. The CDR3 runs 15 residues. The CDR3 DNA reads as TGTGCCAGCTCACCGGGGACAGGGGGTAATTCACCCCTCCACTTT. Residues: CASSPGTGGNSPLHF.

This chain links TRBV7-9 with TRBJ2-7, with 8 bases aligning to TRBD1. The CDR3 consists of 15 residues. V lost 1 base, J lost 1 base, and 3 bases stayed unmatched. Germline V CDR1 and CDR2: SEHNR, FQNEAQ (reference sequence). The CDR3 reads CASSLEQGVSYEQYF. Here the CDR3 DNA reads TGTGCCAGCAGCTTAGAACAGGGGGTTTCCTACGAGCAGTACTTC.

V usage is TRBV13 and J usage is TRBJ1-1, with D perhaps matching TRBD1 (5 bases). The CDR3 has 14 amino acids. The ends were cut back, 6 bases at V and 6 bases at J, with 17 bases in the middle. CDR1 and CDR2 from the germline V gene are PRHDT and FYEKMQ (reference sequence). In DNA, the CDR3 is TGTGCCAGCAGGCCTGGGGGGGGACGGGCTGAAGCTTTCTTT. It codes for CASRPGGGRAEAFF.

V and J are TRBV28 and TRBJ1-4, with unresolved D. CDR1 is MDHEN, CDR2 SYDVKM, per germline. V lost 3 bases and J lost 8, with 13 bases in between. This CDR3 has 14 amino acids. CDR3 nucleotide sequence: TGTGCCAGCAGTTTCTCAATGGGTGGAGAAAAACTGTTTTTT. Its protein product is CASSFSMGGEKLFF.

The gene calls are TRBV28 and TRBJ2-1; maybe TRBD1 (6 bases). The CDR3 is 15 residues long. V was pared by 11 bases and J by 8 bases, with 25 bases between. Germline values: CDR1 MDHEN, CDR2 SYDVKM. DNA for the CDR3: TGTGCCGTGTATACACGTCAGGGGCTTAACTATGAGCAGTTCTTC. Amino acid sequence: CAVYTRQGLNYEQFF.

This chain joins TRBV5-4 and TRBJ1-2; D is uncertain. CDR1 and CDR2 from the germline V gene are SGHNT and YYREEE (reference sequence). The CDR3 has 12 amino acids. V lost 3 bases, J lost 6 bases, and 9 bases lay in between. The CDR3 DNA reads TGTGCCAGCAGCTCCAAGTACCATGGCTACACCTTC. Amino acids: CASSSKYHGYTF.

The chain recombines TRBV4-1 with TRBJ2-2; 7 bases line up with TRBD1. Looked up from germline, CDR1 is MGHRA and CDR2 is YSYEKL. Trimming removed 0 bases from V and 4 bases from J; junction bases left unmatched: 5. The CDR3 extends over 16 amino acids. The CDR3 DNA reads as TGCGCCAGCAGCCAAGATCTGGACAGGCTCACCGGGGAGCTGTTTTTT. Encoded protein: CASSQDLDRLTGELFF.

The V gene is TRBV4-1, the J gene TRBJ2-5, with a possible D match to TRBD2 (5 bases). CDR3 length: 15 residues. Trimming took 3 bases from V and 9 from J, leaving 20 bases between them. Germline-derived CDR1 and CDR2 are MGHRA and YSYEKL. CDR3 sequence reads: CASSHAGYQGGAQYF. The CDR3 DNA reads as TGCGCCAGCAGCCATGCCGGGTACCAAGGAGGAGCCCAGTACTTC.

This chain uses TRBV7-2 with TRBJ1-6, with 8 bases identical to TRBD1. V lost 5 bases and J lost 9; bases outside the gene matches: 9. The CDR3 is 15 amino acids. Germline lookup yields CDR1 SGHTA and CDR2 FQGNSA. CDR3 bases: TGTGCCAGCAGCCCCTTCCAGGGGGCGGGTTCACCCCTCCACTTT. Translation gives CASSPFQGAGSPLHF.